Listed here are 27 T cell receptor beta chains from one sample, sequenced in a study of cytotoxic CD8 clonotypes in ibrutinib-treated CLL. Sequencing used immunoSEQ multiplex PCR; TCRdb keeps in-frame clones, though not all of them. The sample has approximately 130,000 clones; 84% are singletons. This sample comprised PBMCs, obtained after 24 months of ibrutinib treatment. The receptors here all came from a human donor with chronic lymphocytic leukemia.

The CDR3 here is CSVEVRSGSGELFF. The CDR3 bases are TGCAGCGTTGAAGTAAGGTCAGGGTCCGGGGAGCTGTTTTTT. The chain carries TRBV29-1 and TRBJ2-2; a weak D match, TRBD1 (5 bases). Trimming stripped 1 base from V and 6 bases from J, with 12 bases between. Germline assignment: CDR1 SQVTM and CDR2 ANQGSEA. The CDR3 has 14 residues.

CDR3 amino acids: CAISREARASSYNSPLHF. The CDR3 DNA follows: TGTGCCATCAGTAGGGAAGCACGGGCGAGCTCCTATAATTCACCCCTCCACTTT. The V call is TRBV10-3, the J call TRBJ1-6; no firm D call. In germline, CDR1 is ENHRY, CDR2 SYGVKD. V was pared by 5 bases and J by 0 bases, with 17 bases between. This CDR3 has 18 residues.

This CDR3 reads CASSLAPGQGQTQYF. CDR3 in DNA: TGCGCCAGCAGCTTGGCGCCAGGACAGGGGCAGACCCAGTACTTC. The rearrangement links TRBV5-1 to TRBJ2-5; 9 bases are shared with TRBD1. CDR1 and CDR2 from the germline V gene are SGHRS and YFSETQ. V gave up 0 bases and J gave up 6 bases; unmatched junction bases: 6. The CDR3 loop spans 15 amino acids. Combining the CDR3 with reference TRBV5-1 and TRBJ2-5 gives the whole variable domain KAGVTQTPRYLIKTRGQQVTLSCSPISGHRSVSWYQQTPGQGLQFLFEYFSETQRNKGNFPGRFSGRQFSNSRSEMNVSTLELGDSALYLCASSLAPGQGQTQYFGPGTRLLVL.

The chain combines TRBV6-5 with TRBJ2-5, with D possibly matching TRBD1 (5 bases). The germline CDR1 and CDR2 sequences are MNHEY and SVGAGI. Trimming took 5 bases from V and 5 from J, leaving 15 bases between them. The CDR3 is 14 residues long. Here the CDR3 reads CASSTTRVGETQYF. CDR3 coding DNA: TGTGCCAGCAGTACTACCAGGGTTGGGGAGACCCAGTACTTC.

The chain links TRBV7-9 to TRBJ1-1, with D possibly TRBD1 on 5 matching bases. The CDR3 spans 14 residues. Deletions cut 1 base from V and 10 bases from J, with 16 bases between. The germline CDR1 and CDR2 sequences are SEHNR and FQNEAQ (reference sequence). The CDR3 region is CASSLGDVTGVAFF. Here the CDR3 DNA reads TGTGCCAGCAGCTTAGGGGACGTGACTGGGGTAGCTTTCTTT.

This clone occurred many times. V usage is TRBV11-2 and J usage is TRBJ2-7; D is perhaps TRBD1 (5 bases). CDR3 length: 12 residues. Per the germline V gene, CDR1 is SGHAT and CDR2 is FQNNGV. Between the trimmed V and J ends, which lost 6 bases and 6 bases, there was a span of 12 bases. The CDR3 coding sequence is TGTGCCAGCAGTTTATGGGGCGGCGAGCAGTACTTC. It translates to CASSLWGGEQYF.

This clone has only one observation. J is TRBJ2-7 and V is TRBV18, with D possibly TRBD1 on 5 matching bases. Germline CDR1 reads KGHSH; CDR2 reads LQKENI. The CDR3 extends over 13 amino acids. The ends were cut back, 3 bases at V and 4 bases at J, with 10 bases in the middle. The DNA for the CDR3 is TGTGCCAGCTCACCCCCCAGGGATTACGAGCAGTACTTC. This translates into CASSPPRDYEQYF.

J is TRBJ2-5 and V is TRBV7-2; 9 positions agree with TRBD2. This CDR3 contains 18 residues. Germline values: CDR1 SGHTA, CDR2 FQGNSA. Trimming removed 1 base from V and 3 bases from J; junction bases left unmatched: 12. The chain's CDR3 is CASSLVPSGAPGEETQYF. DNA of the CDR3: TGTGCCAGCAGCTTAGTGCCTAGCGGGGCCCCGGGGGAAGAGACCCAGTACTTC.

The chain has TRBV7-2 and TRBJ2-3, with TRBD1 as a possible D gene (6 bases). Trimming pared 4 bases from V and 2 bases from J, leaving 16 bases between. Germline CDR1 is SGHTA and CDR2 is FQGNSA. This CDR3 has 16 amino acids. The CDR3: CASSSRITGITDTQYF. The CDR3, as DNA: TGTGCCAGCAGCTCCCGGATCACAGGGATCACAGATACGCAGTATTTT.

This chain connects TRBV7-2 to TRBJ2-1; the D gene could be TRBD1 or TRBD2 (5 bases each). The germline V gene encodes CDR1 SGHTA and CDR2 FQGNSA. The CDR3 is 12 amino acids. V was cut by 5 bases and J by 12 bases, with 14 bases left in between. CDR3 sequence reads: CASSPQGPGQFF. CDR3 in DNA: TGTGCCAGCAGCCCCCAGGGACCCGGGCAGTTCTTC.

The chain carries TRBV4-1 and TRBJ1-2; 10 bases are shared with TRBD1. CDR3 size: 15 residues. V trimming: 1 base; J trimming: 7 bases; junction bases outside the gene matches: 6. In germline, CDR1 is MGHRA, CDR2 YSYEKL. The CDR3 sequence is CASSQVSGTGVGYTF. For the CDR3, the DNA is TGCGCCAGCAGCCAAGTTAGCGGGACAGGGGTTGGCTACACCTTC.

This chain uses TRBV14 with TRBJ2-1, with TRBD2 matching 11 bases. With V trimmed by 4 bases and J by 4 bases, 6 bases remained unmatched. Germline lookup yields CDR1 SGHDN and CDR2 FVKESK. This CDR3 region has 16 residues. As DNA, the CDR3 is TGTGCCAGCAGCCCCTTACTAGCGGGGGCTTACAATGAGCAGTTCTTC. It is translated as CASSPLLAGAYNEQFF. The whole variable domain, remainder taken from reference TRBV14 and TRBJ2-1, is EAGVTQFPSHSVIEKGQTVTLRCDPISGHDNLYWYRRVMGKEIKFLLHFVKESKQDESGMPNNRFLAERTGGTYSTLKVQPAELEDSGVYFCASSPLLAGAYNEQFFGPGTRLTVL.

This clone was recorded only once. DNA of the CDR3: TGTGCCAGCAGTGCACAGCTAGCGTACAATGAGCAGTTCTTC. Residues: CASSAQLAYNEQFF. The rearrangement links TRBV6-4 to TRBJ2-1; a possible D gene is TRBD2 (6 bases). The CDR3 is 14 amino acids. Germline CDR1 is MRHNA and CDR2 is SNTAGT. V lost 4 bases and J lost 4, with 11 bases in between.

The CDR3 reads CASSIWTGEWDGYTF. CDR3 in DNA: TGTGCCAGTAGTATCTGGACAGGGGAGTGGGATGGCTACACCTTC. The chain couples TRBV19 to TRBJ1-2, with 9 bases aligning to TRBD1. J was trimmed by 6 bases and V by 3 bases; bases with no gene match: 8. The CDR3 has 15 residues. Germline CDR1 is LNHDA and CDR2 is SQIVND (reference sequence). Filled out from reference TRBV19 and TRBJ1-2, the complete variable domain reads DGGITQSPKYLFRKEGQNVTLSCEQNLNHDAMYWYRQDPGQGLRLIYYSQIVNDFQKGDIAEGYSVSREKKESFPLTVTSAQKNPTAFYLCASSIWTGEWDGYTFGSGTRLTVV.

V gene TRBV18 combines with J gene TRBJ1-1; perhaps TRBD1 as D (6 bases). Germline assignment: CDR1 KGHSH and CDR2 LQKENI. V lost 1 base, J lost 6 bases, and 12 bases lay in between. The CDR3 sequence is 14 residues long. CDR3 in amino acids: CASSPLSSGAEAFF. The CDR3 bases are TGTGCCAGCTCACCACTCTCTTCAGGGGCTGAAGCTTTCTTT.

The CDR3 DNA reads TGCGCCAGCAGCCACAACAAGGACAGGGGGAATTTATCAGGCTACACCTTC. Protein sequence: CASSHNKDRGNLSGYTF. The rearrangement links TRBV4-1 to TRBJ1-2; TRBD1 aligns across 10 bases. V was clipped by 3 bases and J by 8 bases; unmatched bases: 15. The CDR3 sequence is 17 residues long. The germline V gene encodes CDR1 MGHRA and CDR2 YSYEKL.

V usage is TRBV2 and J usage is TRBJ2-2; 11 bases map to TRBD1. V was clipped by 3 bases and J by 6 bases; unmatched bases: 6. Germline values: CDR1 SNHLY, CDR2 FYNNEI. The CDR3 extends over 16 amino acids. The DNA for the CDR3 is TGTGCCAGCAGTGATCCGGGACAGGGGGTGGCCGGGGAGCTGTTTTTT. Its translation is CASSDPGQGVAGELFF.

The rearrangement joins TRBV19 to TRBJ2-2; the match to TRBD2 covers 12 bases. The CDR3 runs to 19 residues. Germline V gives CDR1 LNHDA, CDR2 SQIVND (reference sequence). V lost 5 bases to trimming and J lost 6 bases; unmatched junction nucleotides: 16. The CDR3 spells CASSSSLGGLAGGAGELFF. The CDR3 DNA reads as TGTGCCAGTAGTTCCTCCCTAGGGGGACTAGCGGGTGGCGCCGGGGAGCTGTTTTTT. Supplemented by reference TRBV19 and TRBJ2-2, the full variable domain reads DGGITQSPKYLFRKEGQNVTLSCEQNLNHDAMYWYRQDPGQGLRLIYYSQIVNDFQKGDIAEGYSVSREKKESFPLTVTSAQKNPTAFYLCASSSSLGGLAGGAGELFFGEGSRLTVL.

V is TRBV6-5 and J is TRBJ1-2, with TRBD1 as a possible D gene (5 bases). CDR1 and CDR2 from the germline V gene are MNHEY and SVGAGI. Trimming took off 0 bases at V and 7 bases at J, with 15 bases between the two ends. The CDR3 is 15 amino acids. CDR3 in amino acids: CASSYSNAGAGGYTF. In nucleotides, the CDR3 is TGTGCCAGCAGTTACTCGAATGCCGGGGCGGGTGGCTACACCTTC.

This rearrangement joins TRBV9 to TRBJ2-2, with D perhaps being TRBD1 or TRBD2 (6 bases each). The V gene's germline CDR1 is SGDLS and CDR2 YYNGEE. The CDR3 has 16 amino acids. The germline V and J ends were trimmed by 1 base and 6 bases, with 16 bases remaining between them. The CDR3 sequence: CASSVLAGPGAGELFF. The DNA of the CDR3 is TGTGCCAGCAGCGTACTTGCGGGACCAGGGGCCGGGGAGCTGTTTTTT.

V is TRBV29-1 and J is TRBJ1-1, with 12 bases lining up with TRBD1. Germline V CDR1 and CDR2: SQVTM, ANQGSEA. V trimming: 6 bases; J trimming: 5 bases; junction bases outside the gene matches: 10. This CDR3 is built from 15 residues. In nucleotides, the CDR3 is TGCAGCGTCCCTCCCCGGGACAGGGGGCAAACTGAAGCTTTCTTT. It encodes CSVPPRDRGQTEAFF.

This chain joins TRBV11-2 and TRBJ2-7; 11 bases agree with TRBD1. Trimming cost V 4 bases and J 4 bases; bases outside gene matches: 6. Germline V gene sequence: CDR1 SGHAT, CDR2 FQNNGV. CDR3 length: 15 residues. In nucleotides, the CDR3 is TGTGCCAGCAGCTCAAAGGGACAGGGGGAATACGAGCAGTACTTC. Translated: CASSSKGQGEYEQYF. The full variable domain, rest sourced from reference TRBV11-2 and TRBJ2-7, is EAGVAQSPRYKIIEKRQSVAFWCNPISGHATLYWYQQILGQGPKLLIQFQNNGVVDDSQLPKDRFSAERLKGVDSTLKIQPAKLEDSAVYLCASSSKGQGEYEQYFGPGTRLTVT.

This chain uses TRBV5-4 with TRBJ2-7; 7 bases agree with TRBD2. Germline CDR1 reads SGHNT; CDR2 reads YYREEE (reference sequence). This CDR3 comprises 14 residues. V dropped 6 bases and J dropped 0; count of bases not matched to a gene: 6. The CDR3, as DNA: TGTGCCAGCAAACCTAGCGGACTCTCCTACGAGCAGTACTTC. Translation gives CASKPSGLSYEQYF.

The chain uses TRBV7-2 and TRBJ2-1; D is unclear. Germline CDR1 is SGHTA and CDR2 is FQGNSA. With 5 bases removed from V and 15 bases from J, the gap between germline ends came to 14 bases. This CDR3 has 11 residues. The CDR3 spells CASSPPPGPFF. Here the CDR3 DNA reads TGTGCCAGCAGCCCTCCCCCGGGCCCGTTCTTC.

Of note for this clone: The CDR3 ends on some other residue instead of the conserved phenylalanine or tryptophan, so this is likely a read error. CDR3 in amino acids: CASSQGTGLSYGYTL. CDR3 bases: TGCGCCAGCAGCCAAGGAACAGGGCTTAGCTATGGCTACACCCTC. This chain uses TRBV4-3 with TRBJ1-2; D perhaps matches TRBD1 (6 bases). The CDR3 has 15 residues. The germline gives CDR1 LGHNA, CDR2 YSLEER. V lost 1 base and J lost 4, with 13 bases in between.

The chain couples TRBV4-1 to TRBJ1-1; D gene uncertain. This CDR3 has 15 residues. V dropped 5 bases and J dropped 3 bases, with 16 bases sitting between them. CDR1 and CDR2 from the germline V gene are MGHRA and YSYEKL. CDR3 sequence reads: CASSGNSGLDTEAFF. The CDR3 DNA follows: TGCGCCAGCAGCGGGAACAGTGGATTAGACACTGAAGCTTTCTTT.

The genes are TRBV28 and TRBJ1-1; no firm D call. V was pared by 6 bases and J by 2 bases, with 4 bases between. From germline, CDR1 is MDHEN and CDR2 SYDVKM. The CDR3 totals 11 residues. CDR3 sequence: CASRTNTEAFF. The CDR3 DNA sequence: TGTGCCAGCAGGACAAACACTGAAGCTTTCTTT.